What follows describes a single T cell receptor beta chain. Trimming at V came to 3 bases and at J to 0 bases, leaving 6 bases not matched to a gene. The CDR3 has 16 amino acids. Germline CDR1 reads KGHSH; CDR2 reads LQKENI. The data were obtained in a study of shared clonotypes between healthy human individuals. TCRdb's table, derived via immunoSEQ multiplex PCR, lists solely in-frame clones and lacks some. The sample has about 2,500,000 clones; around nine tenths are singletons. The TCR comes from a man younger than 35 in good health. The J gene is TRBJ1-2, the V gene TRBV18; 8 bases match TRBD1. The sequencing sample was made of naive CD4+ T cells sorted from blood. Sample subset: CD45RA+ positively selected. CDR3 region: CASSPRPDRANYGYTF. In DNA form, the CDR3 reads TGTGCCAGCTCACCGCGCCCGGACAGGGCTAACTATGGCTACACCTTC.